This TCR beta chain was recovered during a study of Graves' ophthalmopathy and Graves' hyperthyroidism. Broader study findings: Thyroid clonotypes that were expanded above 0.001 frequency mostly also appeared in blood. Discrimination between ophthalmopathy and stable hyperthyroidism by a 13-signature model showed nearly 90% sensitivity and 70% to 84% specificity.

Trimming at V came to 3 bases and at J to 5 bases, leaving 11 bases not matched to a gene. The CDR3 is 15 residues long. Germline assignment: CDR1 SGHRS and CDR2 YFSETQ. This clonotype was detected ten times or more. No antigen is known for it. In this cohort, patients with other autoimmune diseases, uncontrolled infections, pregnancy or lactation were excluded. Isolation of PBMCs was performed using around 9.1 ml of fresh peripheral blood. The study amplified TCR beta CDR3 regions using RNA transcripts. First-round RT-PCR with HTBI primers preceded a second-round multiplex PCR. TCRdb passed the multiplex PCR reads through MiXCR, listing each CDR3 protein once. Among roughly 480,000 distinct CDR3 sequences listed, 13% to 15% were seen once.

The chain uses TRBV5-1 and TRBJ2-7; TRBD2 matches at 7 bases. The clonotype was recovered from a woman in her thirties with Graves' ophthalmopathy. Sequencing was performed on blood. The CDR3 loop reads CASSWGGLATHEQYF. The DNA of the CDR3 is TGCGCCAGCAGCTGGGGGGGTCTAGCAACCCACGAGCAGTACTTC.